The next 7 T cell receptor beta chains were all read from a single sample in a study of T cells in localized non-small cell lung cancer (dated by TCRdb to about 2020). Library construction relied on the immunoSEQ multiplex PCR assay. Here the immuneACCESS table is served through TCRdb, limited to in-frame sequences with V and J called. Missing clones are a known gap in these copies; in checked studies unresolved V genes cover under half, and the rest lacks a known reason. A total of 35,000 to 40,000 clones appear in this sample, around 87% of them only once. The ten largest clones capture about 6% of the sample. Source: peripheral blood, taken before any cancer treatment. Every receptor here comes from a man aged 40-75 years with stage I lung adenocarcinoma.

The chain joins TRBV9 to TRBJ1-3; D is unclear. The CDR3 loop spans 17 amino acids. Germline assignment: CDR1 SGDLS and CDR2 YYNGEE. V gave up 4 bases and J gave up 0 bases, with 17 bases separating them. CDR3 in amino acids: CASSPQTLPSSGNTIYF. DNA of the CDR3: TGTGCCAGCAGCCCTCAGACATTGCCGAGCTCTGGAAACACCATATATTTT.

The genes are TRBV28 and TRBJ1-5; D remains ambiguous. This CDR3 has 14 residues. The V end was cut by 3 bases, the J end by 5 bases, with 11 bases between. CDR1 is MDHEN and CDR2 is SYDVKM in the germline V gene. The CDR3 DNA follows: TGTGCCAGCAGTTTCTGGGCAGATCATCAGCCCCAGCATTTT. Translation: CASSFWADHQPQHF.

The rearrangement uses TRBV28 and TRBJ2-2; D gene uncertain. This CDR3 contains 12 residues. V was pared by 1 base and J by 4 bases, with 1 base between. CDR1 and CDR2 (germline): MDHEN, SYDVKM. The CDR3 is CASSLSTGELFF. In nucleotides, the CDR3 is TGTGCCAGCAGTTTATCCACCGGGGAGCTGTTTTTT.

The chain's CDR3 is CASSLGAANTEAFF. In DNA form, the CDR3 reads TGTGCCAGCAGCTTAGGGGCAGCAAACACTGAAGCTTTCTTT. The genes are TRBV7-3 and TRBJ1-1, with D tentatively TRBD1 (5 bases). Germline assignment: CDR1 SGHTA and CDR2 FQGTGA. The CDR3 has 14 residues. Trimming took 2 bases from V and 2 from J, leaving 9 bases between them.

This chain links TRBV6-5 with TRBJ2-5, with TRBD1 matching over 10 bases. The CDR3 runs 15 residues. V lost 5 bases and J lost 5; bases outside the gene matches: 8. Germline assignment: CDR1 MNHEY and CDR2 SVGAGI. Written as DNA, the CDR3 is TGTGCCAGCAGTGGGGGACAGGGGATTTTGGAGACCCAGTACTTC. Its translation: CASSGGQGILETQYF.

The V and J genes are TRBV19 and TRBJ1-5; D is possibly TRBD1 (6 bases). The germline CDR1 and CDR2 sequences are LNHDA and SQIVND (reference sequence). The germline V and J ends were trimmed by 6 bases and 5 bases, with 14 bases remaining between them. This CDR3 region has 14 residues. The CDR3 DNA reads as TGTGCCAGTAGCCTTCTACAGGGTTATCAGCCCCAGCATTTT. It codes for CASSLLQGYQPQHF.

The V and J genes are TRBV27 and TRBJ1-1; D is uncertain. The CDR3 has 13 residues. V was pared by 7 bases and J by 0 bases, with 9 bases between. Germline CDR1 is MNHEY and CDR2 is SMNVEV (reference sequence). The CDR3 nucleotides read TGTGCCAGCACTCGGGGAGTGAACACTGAAGCTTTCTTT. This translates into CASTRGVNTEAFF.